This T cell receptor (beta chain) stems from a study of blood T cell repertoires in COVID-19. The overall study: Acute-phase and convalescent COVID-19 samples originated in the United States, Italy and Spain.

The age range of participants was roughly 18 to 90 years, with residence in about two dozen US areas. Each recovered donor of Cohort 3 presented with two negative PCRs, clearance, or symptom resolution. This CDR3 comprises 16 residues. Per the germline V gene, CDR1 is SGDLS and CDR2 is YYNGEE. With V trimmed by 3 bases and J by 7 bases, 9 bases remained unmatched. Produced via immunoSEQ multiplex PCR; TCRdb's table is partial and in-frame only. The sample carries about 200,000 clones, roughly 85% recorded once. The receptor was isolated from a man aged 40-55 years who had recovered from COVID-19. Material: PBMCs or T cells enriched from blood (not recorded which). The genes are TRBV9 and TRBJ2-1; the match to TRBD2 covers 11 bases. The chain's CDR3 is CASSALGGLAVNEQFF. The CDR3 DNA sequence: TGTGCCAGCAGCGCCCTGGGGGGACTAGCGGTTAATGAGCAGTTCTTC. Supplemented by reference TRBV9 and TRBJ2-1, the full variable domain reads DSGVTQTPKHLITATGQRVTLRCSPRSGDLSVYWYQQSLDQGLQFLIQYYNGEERAKGNILERFSAQQFPDLHSELNLSSLELGDSALYFCASSALGGLAVNEQFFGPGTRLTVL.